Reported below is one T cell receptor beta chain. Source study methods: Estimated nucleated cell counts came from reference gene primer amplification. The method was immunoSEQ multiplex PCR; TCRdb's version includes in-frame clones alone and lacks a portion of them. V and J calls and clone size are those listed in that table; D and trimming were worked out from the DNA. Of roughly 120,000 clones listed, roughly 90% are singletons. This sample was taken from a study of blood T cell repertoires in COVID-19. Study background: The origin of the acute and convalescent COVID-19 samples was the United States, Italy and Spain. T cells, B-cell-depleted T cells, or PBMCs provided the cDNA or gDNA that served as material.

Sample: peripheral blood. The sequence came from a man aged 45-65 years with active COVID-19.

The CDR3 protein is CASSATTGTPLYGYTF. The CDR3 nucleotides read TGTGCCAGCAGCGCAACAACAGGGACCCCCCTCTATGGCTACACCTTC. V and J are TRBV5-4 and TRBJ1-2; D perhaps matches TRBD1 (6 bases). Germline V gene sequence: CDR1 SGHNT, CDR2 YYREEE (reference sequence). Between the trimmed V and J ends, which lost 4 bases and 4 bases, there was a span of 20 bases. CDR3 length: 16 amino acids. The full variable domain, in which reference TRBV5-4 and TRBJ1-2 provide the parts outside the CDR3, is ETGVTQSPTHLIKTRGQQVTLRCSSQSGHNTVSWYQQALGQGPQFIFQYYREEENGRGNFPPRFSGLQFPNYSSELNVNALELDDSALYLCASSATTGTPLYGYTFGSGTRLTVV.